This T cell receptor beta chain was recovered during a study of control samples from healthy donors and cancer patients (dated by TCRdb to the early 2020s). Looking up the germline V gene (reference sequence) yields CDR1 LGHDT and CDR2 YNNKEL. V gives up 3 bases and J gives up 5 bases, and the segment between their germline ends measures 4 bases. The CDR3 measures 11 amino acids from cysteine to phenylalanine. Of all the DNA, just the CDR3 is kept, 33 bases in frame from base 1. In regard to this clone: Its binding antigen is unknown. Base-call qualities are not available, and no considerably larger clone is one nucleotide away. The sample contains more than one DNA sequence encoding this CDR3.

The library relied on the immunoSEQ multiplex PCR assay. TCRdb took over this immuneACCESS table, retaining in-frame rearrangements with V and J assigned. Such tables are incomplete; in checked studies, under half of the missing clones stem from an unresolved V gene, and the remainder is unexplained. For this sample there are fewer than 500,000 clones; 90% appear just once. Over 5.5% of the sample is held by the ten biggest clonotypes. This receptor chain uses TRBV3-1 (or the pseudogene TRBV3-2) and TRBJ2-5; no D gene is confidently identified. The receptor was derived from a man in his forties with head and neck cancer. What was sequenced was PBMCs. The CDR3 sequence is CASSQEETQYF. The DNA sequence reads TGTGCCAGCAGCCAGGAGGAGACCCAGTACTTC.